Given below is one T cell receptor (beta chain) in context. What it binds is unknown. This sample is part of a study of cytomegalovirus exposure and HLA in healthy donors. Study observations and caveats: Researchers reported in a later analysis that common viral pathogens appeared linked to several top clusters.

PCR used 60 Vbeta primers and 13 Jbeta primers. Authors' data handling: About 10 million shared chains were among some 75 million unique TCR beta chains counted in a later analysis. Using immunoSEQ multiplex PCR, the repertoire was profiled, and TCRdb retains in-frame clones only, with some absent. The D gene and trimming were derived from the DNA, and the V and J assignments and clone size from that table. The sample has about 200,000 clones; 65% to 85% are singletons. Germline V gene lookup returns CDR1 KGHSH and CDR2 LQKENI. This CDR3 has 15 amino acids. J was trimmed by 7 bases and V by 1 base; bases with no gene match: 7.

The origin of this receptor is a man aged 50 to 60 in good health and CMV-seronegative. The rearrangement links TRBV18 to TRBJ1-1; 9 bases line up with TRBD1. Input material: PBMCs. The CDR3: CASSPLGQGLVEAFF. Written as DNA, the CDR3 is TGTGCCAGCTCACCACTGGGACAGGGTTTAGTTGAAGCTTTCTTT.